This TCR beta chain was observed in a study of T cell responses to AZD1222 COVID-19 vaccine. TCRdb's copy holds only in-frame clones and misses some; the assay was immunoSEQ multiplex PCR. The sample contains 13,000 or so clones, less than 85% of which appear only once. General study findings and limits: Across spike, vaccine-associated CD4 TCRs were found, dominant at 160-218 and 743-854. The study identified only a handful of AZD1222 recipients as seropositive at baseline.

Note on this clone: The antigen is undetermined.

Pooled in the analysis were second doses at about 4 or about 12 weeks. V gave up 8 bases and J gave up 3 bases; unmatched junction bases: 9. The CDR3 is 14 amino acids. In germline, CDR1 is LGHNT, CDR2 FRNRAP. This sequence was found in an adult who received the AZD1222 COVID-19 vaccine. Sample: peripheral blood, taken 28 days after the second AZD1222 dose. This sequence joins TRBV12-5 and TRBJ2-7, with 8 bases fitting TRBD1. This chain's CDR3 is CASSTGTGIYEQYF. For the CDR3, the DNA is TGTGCTAGTTCAACCGGGACAGGAATCTACGAGCAGTACTTC.